The 23 T cell receptor beta chains in this list originate from one sample, sequenced in a study of post-analysis software for immune sequencing data (dated by TCRdb to between 2014 and 2017). Findings and caveats that apply to the study as a whole: Patients showed significantly higher frequencies than controls for roughly five TRBV segments, among them TRBV5-6, TRBV5-1 and TRBV20-1.

The library was generated by PCR. Instrument used: Illumina HiSeq 2500. To reduce PCR and sequencing biases, unique molecular identifiers were incorporated into the TCR beta cDNA libraries. TCRdb passed the public sequencing reads through fastp at Q25 and MiXCR, retaining productive beta sequences. One record per CDR3 amino acid sequence lists the most common genes and DNA. For this sample the table gives under 900,000 distinct CDR3 sequences, of which under 70% were detected only once. The ten biggest clones cover about 4.5% of the sample. These receptors have no known antigen. The sequenced sample consisted of blood. These TCRs come from a girl between 5 and 17 years old with multiple sclerosis.

V and J are TRBV9 and TRBJ2-3, with TRBD1 matching 7 bases. This CDR3 contains 14 residues. The V gene's germline CDR1 is SGDLS and CDR2 YYNGEE. Trimming removed 3 bases from V and 7 bases from J; junction bases left unmatched: 8. The CDR3 bases are TGTGCCAGCAGCGGCGAGGGGGCGCGGAATACGCAGTATTTT. This translates into CASSGEGARNTQYF.

The chain employs TRBV15 and TRBJ2-5; 12 nucleotides agree with TRBD2. The end of the DNA aligns better with TRBJ2-7, so the J call may be wrong. CDR1 is LNHNV and CDR2 is YYDKDF in the germline V gene (reference sequence). This CDR3 is 15 amino acids long. CDR3 nucleotide sequence: TGTGCCACCAGCAGCCGGACTAGCGGGAATAGCGAGCAGTACTTC. Its protein product is CATSSRTSGNSEQYF.

This chain links TRBV6-1 with TRBJ2-3; D gene uncertain. CDR1 and CDR2 (germline): MNHNS, SASEGT. Trimming stripped 3 bases from V and 5 bases from J, with 15 bases between. The CDR3 is made up of 15 amino acids. Written as DNA, the CDR3 is TGTGCCAGCAGTGAGTCGGACCACCTCGGAGATACGCAGTATTTT. Amino acid sequence: CASSESDHLGDTQYF.

The chain combines TRBV29-1 with TRBJ2-7; D is possibly TRBD1 or TRBD2 (6 bases each). The CDR3 runs 16 residues. CDR1 and CDR2 from the germline V gene are SQVTM and ANQGSEA. The V gene lost 4 bases and the J gene lost 3 bases, with 22 bases spanning the gap. CDR3 region: CSVAGAGTSASYEQYF. CDR3 nucleotides: TGCAGCGTTGCGGGGGCCGGGACTTCCGCTAGCTACGAGCAGTACTTC.

This sequence joins TRBV5-5 and TRBJ2-5; D is perhaps TRBD1 (6 bases). The DNA end lines up better with TRBJ2-7; the J call may be wrong. The V gene's germline CDR1 is SGHKS and CDR2 YYEKEE (reference sequence). CDR3 length: 17 residues. CDR3 protein: CASSLGGFDRRLHEQYF. The CDR3 coding sequence is TGTGCCAGCAGCTTGGGGGGCTTTGACAGGAGGTTGCACGAGCAGTACTTC.

This chain joins TRBV6-2 or TRBV6-3 and TRBJ2-7, with a possible D match to TRBD2 (6 bases). The CDR3 extends over 12 amino acids. V lost 8 bases and J 3 bases, leaving 11 bases between the germline ends. Germline V gene sequence: CDR1 MNHEY, CDR2 SVGEGT. The CDR3 coding sequence is TGTGCCAGCCGTGCGGAGGGCTACGAGCAGTACTTC. Residues: CASRAEGYEQYF.

V usage is TRBV6-5 and J usage is TRBJ1-2; D gene ambiguous. Looked up from germline, CDR1 is MNHEY and CDR2 is SVGAGI. The CDR3 is made up of 12 amino acids. The ends were cut back, 5 bases at V and 6 bases at J, with 10 bases in the middle. The CDR3 region has the DNA TGTGCCAGCAGTCAATCGTTGAATGGCTACACCTTC. This translates into CASSQSLNGYTF.

In its sample, this clonotype was seen a few times. The gene calls are TRBV7-3 and TRBJ2-3; D perhaps matches TRBD1 (6 bases). V was shortened by 0 bases and J by 5 bases, with 15 bases between the two germline ends. Germline loops: CDR1 SGHTA, CDR2 FQGTGA. This CDR3 is built from 16 residues. This chain's CDR3 is CASSLTGAAIGDTQYF. Here the CDR3 DNA reads TGTGCCAGCAGCTTAACGGGGGCAGCCATTGGAGATACGCAGTATTTT.

This clonotype was picked up a small number of times. The chain employs TRBV5-1 and TRBJ1-4; no clear D gene. Germline V gives CDR1 SGHRS, CDR2 YFSETQ. The CDR3 totals 14 residues. Trimming left V 0 bases short and J 2 bases short, with 5 bases between. CDR3 region: CASSLGKTNEKLFF. Here the CDR3 DNA reads TGCGCCAGCAGCTTGGGCAAGACTAATGAAAAACTGTTTTTT.

The chain joins TRBV10-3 to TRBJ2-7; TRBD1 matches at 7 bases. CDR1 ENHRY and CDR2 SYGVKD come from the germline V gene. V shed 0 bases, J shed 2 bases, and the junction held 7 bases outside the gene matches. The CDR3 consists of 16 residues. CDR3 in DNA: TGTGCCATCAGTGAGTCACGGACAGGCAACACCTACGAGCAGTACTTC. This sequence encodes CAISESRTGNTYEQYF.

The rearrangement uses TRBV7-9 and TRBJ2-7; 11 positions agree with TRBD2. Per germline, CDR1 SEHNR and CDR2 FQNEAQ (reference sequence). V lost 5 bases and J lost 7; bases outside the gene matches: 13. The CDR3 extends over 16 amino acids. CDR3 nucleotide sequence: TGTGCCAGCAGCCTACCCGGGGCTAGCGGGAGGAGTGAGCAGTACTTC. This sequence encodes CASSLPGASGRSEQYF.

This sequence joins TRBV6-5 and TRBJ2-1; TRBD1 might be the D (5 bases). The germline V gene has CDR1 MNHEY and CDR2 SVGAGI. Trimming shortened V by 0 bases and J by 9 bases, and 21 bases separated the two germline ends. The CDR3 runs to 17 residues. The DNA for the CDR3 is TGTGCCAGCAGTTACTCTTTGGGTAAGGGGCCTATCGCTGAGCAGTTCTTC. It specifies CASSYSLGKGPIAEQFF.

This chain links TRBV10-2 with TRBJ2-1; 11 positions agree with TRBD2. Per the germline V gene, CDR1 is WSHSY and CDR2 is SAAADI. The CDR3 runs to 14 residues. Trimming removed 7 bases from V and 4 bases from J; junction bases left unmatched: 3. CDR3 in DNA: TGCGCCAGCATGGGGACTAGCGGATACAATGAGCAGTTCTTC. Amino acids: CASMGTSGYNEQFF.

The genes are TRBV29-1 and TRBJ1-2; TRBD1 might be the D (6 bases). In germline, CDR1 is SQVTM, CDR2 ANQGSEA. There are 13 residues in the CDR3. V was pared by 2 bases and J by 8 bases, with 15 bases between. The CDR3 protein is CSVERQGLRGYTF. CDR3 coding DNA: TGCAGCGTTGAAAGGCAGGGGCTTAGGGGCTACACCTTC. Filled out from reference TRBV29-1 and TRBJ1-2, the complete variable domain reads SAVISQKPSRDICQRGTSLTIQCQVDSQVTMMFWYRQQPGQSLTLIATANQGSEATYESGFVIDKFPISRPNLTFSTLTVSNMSPEDSSIYLCSVERQGLRGYTFGSGTRLTVV.

The rearrangement links TRBV6-5 to TRBJ2-5; TRBD1 agrees at 9 bases. This CDR3 region has 14 residues. The junction had 13 bases not matched to a gene; V was cut back by 6 bases and J by 11 bases. Germline V gene lookup returns CDR1 MNHEY and CDR2 SVGAGI. The CDR3 DNA reads as TGTGCCAGCAGCCCCTCGGGACAGGGTCTGGAGCAGTACTTC. Translated, it gives CASSPSGQGLEQYF.

The chain combines TRBV7-9 with TRBJ1-2, with D possibly matching TRBD1 (5 bases). The V gene lost 5 bases and the J gene lost 3 bases, with 16 bases spanning the gap. Per germline, CDR1 SEHNR and CDR2 FQNEAQ (reference sequence). This CDR3 is built from 15 residues. CDR3 bases: TGTGCCAGCAGCGAGACAGTCCTTCTCGACTATGGCTACACCTTC. Translating it yields CASSETVLLDYGYTF.

This clonotype was seen only once. The chain combines TRBV29-1 with TRBJ1-2; D perhaps matches TRBD1 (5 bases). This CDR3 comprises 13 residues. CDR1 is SQVTM, CDR2 ANQGSEA, per germline. The ends were cut back, 3 bases at V and 6 bases at J, with 14 bases in the middle. CDR3 coding DNA: TGCAGCGTTGACCCCCAGGGCTCCAATGGCTACACCTTC. As protein: CSVDPQGSNGYTF.

The chain has TRBV7-9 and TRBJ2-1, with D possibly being TRBD2 (5 bases). The CDR3 loop spans 16 amino acids. Deletions cut 5 bases from V and 3 bases from J, with 17 bases between. Germline CDR1 and CDR2: SEHNR and FQNEAQ (reference sequence). Here the CDR3 DNA reads TGTGCCAGCAGCCCCGGTGCGGGTCCCTTCTACAATGAGCAGTTCTTC. This encodes CASSPGAGPFYNEQFF.

This clonotype appeared a few times. The gene calls are TRBV12-3 or TRBV12-4 and TRBJ2-4; no firm D call. CDR3 length: 12 residues. The ends were cut back, 8 bases at V and 8 bases at J, with 13 bases in the middle. The CDR3 loop is CASAYDGDIQYF. The CDR3, as DNA: TGTGCCAGCGCCTATGATGGAGACATTCAGTACTTC.

The chain combines TRBV20-1 with TRBJ2-7; no definite D call. The CDR3 is 12 residues long. Germline loops: CDR1 DFQATT, CDR2 SNEGSKA (reference sequence). Between the trimmed V and J ends, which lost 2 bases and 2 bases, there was a span of 7 bases. CDR3 DNA: TGCAGTGCTAGAATCGATCCCTACGAGCAGTACTTC. Its translation is CSARIDPYEQYF.

The rearrangement uses TRBV20-1 and TRBJ2-5, with 9 bases that match TRBD2. The CDR3 spans 14 residues. Germline CDR1 is DFQATT and CDR2 is SNEGSKA (reference sequence). V lost 3 bases to trimming and J lost 5 bases; unmatched junction nucleotides: 7. In DNA form, the CDR3 reads TGCAGTGCTAGCCCCGGACTAGCGAGGGAGACCCAGTACTTC. Protein product: CSASPGLARETQYF.

This chain links TRBV2 with TRBJ2-6; 7 bases match TRBD1. In germline, CDR1 is SNHLY, CDR2 FYNNEI. V dropped 9 bases and J dropped 0; count of bases not matched to a gene: 8. The CDR3 consists of 16 residues. CDR3 in DNA: TGTGCCAGAAAACAGGGACAGAGCTCTGGGGCCAACGTCCTGACTTTC. Residues: CARKQGQSSGANVLTF. Full variable domain (rest looked up from reference TRBV2 and TRBJ2-6): EPEVTQTPSHQVTQMGQEVILRCVPISNHLYFYWYRQILGQKVEFLVSFYNNEISEKSEIFDDQFSVERPDGSNFTLKIRSTKLEDSAMYFCARKQGQSSGANVLTFGAGSRLTVL.

This clonotype was picked up a small number of times. CDR3: CSARVGSPYEQYF. CDR3 coding DNA: TGCAGTGCTAGAGTGGGGAGTCCCTACGAGCAGTACTTC. This sequence joins TRBV20-1 and TRBJ2-7; D perhaps matches TRBD2 (5 bases). CDR1 is DFQATT, CDR2 SNEGSKA, per germline (reference sequence). The CDR3 totals 13 residues. Trimming stripped 1 base from V and 2 bases from J, with 9 bases between.